This T cell receptor (beta chain) emerged from a study of cytomegalovirus exposure and HLA in healthy donors. TCRdb keeps only in-frame clones here, not all; method: immunoSEQ multiplex PCR. The sample yields a few hundred thousand clones, about 90% seen once. This TCR derives from a woman under 30 in good health and CMV-seronegative. Specimen: PBMCs.

CDR3 sequence reads: CASSVPSYGYTF. The CDR3 bases are TGTGCCAGCAGCGTCCCATCATATGGCTACACCTTC. The chain recombines TRBV9 with TRBJ1-2; D gene unclear. The CDR3 has 12 amino acids. Germline loops: CDR1 SGDLS, CDR2 YYNGEE. V gave up 2 bases and J gave up 5 bases, with 7 bases separating them.